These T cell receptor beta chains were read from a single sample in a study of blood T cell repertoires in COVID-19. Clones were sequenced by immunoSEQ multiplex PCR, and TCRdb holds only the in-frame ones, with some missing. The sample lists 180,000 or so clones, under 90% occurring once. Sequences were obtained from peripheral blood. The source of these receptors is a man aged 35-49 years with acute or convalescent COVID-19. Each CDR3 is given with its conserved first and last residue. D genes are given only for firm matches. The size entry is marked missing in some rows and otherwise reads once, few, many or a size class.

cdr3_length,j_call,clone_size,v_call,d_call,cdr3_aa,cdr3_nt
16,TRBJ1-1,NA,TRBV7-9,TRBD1,CASSGGTGGINTEAFF,TGTGCCAGCAGCGGCGGGACAGGGGGCATCAACACTGAAGCTTTCTTT
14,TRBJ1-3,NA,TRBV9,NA,CASSAGDSGNTIYF,TGTGCCAGCAGCGCCGGAGACTCTGGAAACACCATATATTTT
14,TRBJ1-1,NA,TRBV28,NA,CASSLGRGNTEAFF,TGTGCCAGCAGTCTTGGGAGGGGGAACACTGAAGCTTTCTTT
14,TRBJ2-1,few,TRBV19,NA,CASSILSSYNEQFF,TGTGCCAGTAGTATCCTTAGCAGCTACAATGAGCAGTTCTTC
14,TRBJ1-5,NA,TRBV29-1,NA,CSVDRQGSNQPQHF,TGCAGCGTTGACCGTCAGGGAAGCAATCAGCCCCAGCATTTT
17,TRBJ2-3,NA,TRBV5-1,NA,CASSLEDTRVGTDTQYF,TGCGCCAGCAGCTTGGAGGACACAAGGGTGGGCACAGATACGCAGTATTTT
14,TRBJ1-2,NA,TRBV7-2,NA,CASTEGGADYGYTF,TGTGCCAGCACGGAGGGAGGGGCAGACTATGGCTACACCTTC
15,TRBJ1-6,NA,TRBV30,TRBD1,CAWSGTAWSGSPLHF,TGTGCCTGGAGCGGGACAGCCTGGTCCGGATCACCCCTCCACTTT
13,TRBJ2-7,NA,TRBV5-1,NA,CASSPGQLYEQYF,TGCGCCAGCAGCCCCGGACAGCTCTACGAGCAGTACTTC
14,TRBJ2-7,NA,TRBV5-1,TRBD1,CASSDRGYPYEQYF,TGCGCCAGCAGTGACAGGGGGTACCCCTACGAGCAGTACTTC
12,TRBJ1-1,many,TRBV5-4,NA,CASSQGYTEAFF,TGTGCCAGCAGCCAGGGCTACACTGAAGCTTTCTTT
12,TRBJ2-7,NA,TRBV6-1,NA,CASSEANSEQYF,TGTGCCAGCAGTGAAGCTAACAGCGAGCAGTACTTC
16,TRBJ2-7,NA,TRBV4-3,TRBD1,CASSQAGQGAASEQYF,TGCGCCAGCAGCCAAGCTGGGCAGGGGGCTGCCTCCGAGCAGTACTTC
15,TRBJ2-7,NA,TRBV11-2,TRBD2,CASSLEVGGAHEQYF,TGTGCCAGCAGCTTAGAAGTCGGGGGGGCCCACGAGCAGTACTTC
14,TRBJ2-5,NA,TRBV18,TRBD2,CASSPPSGGETQYF,TGTGCCAGCTCACCACCTAGCGGGGGGGAGACCCAGTACTTC
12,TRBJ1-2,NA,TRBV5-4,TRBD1,CASGQDIYGYTF,TGTGCCAGCGGACAGGATATCTATGGCTACACCTTC
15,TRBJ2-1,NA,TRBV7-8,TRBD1,CASSLGTGSYNEQFF,TGTGCCAGCAGCCTTGGGACAGGGTCTTACAATGAGCAGTTCTTC
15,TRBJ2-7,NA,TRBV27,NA,CASSLSEDSAYEQYF,TGTGCCAGCAGCCTATCCGAGGACTCAGCCTACGAGCAGTACTTC
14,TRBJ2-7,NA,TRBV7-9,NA,CASSYTGSYDEQYF,TGTGCCAGCAGCTACACCGGGTCTTACGACGAGCAGTACTTC
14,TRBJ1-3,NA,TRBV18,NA,CASSPGHTGNTIYF,TGTGCCAGCTCCCCGGGACATACTGGAAACACCATATATTTT
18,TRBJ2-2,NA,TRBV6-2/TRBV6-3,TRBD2,CASSYKDSGGADTGELFF,TGTGCCAGCAGTTACAAGGATAGCGGGGGGGCGGACACCGGGGAGCTGTTTTTT
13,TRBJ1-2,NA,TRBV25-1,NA,CASSDPGNYGYTF,TGTGCCAGCAGTGACCCCGGGAACTATGGCTACACCTTC
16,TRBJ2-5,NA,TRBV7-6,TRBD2,CASSLPTSGGKETQYF,TGTGCCAGCAGCCTACCGACTAGCGGGGGGAAAGAGACCCAGTACTTC
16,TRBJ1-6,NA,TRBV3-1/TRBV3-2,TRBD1,CASSQVLGQGNSPLHF,TGTGCCAGCAGCCAAGTTTTGGGACAGGGCAATTCACCCCTCCACTTT
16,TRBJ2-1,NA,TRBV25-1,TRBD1,CASKGMGQGNYNEQFF,TGTGCCAGCAAGGGTATGGGACAGGGGAACTACAATGAGCAGTTCTTC
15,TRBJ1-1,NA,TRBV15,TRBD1,CATSRDRGLNTEAFF,TGTGCCACCAGCAGAGACAGGGGGCTCAACACTGAAGCTTTCTTT
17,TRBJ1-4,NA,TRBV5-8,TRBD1,CASSFGTGGPTNEKLFF,TGTGCCAGCAGCTTCGGGACAGGGGGCCCGACTAATGAAAAACTGTTTTTT
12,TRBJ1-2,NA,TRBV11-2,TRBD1,CASSHYRGGYTF,TGTGCCAGCAGCCATTACAGGGGCGGCTACACCTTC
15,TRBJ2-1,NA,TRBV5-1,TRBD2,CASSLLAGDYNEQFF,TGCGCCAGCAGCCTACTAGCGGGGGATTACAATGAGCAGTTCTTC
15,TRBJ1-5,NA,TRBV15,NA,CATSRDRYSNQPQHF,TGTGCCACCAGCAGGGACAGATATAGCAATCAGCCCCAGCATTTT
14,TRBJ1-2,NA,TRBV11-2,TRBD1,CASSRQGDLGGYTF,TGTGCCAGCAGCCGGCAGGGGGACCTAGGAGGCTACACCTTC
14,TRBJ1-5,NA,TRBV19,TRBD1,CATSGQGRNQPQHF,TGTGCCACCAGTGGACAGGGTCGTAATCAGCCCCAGCATTTT
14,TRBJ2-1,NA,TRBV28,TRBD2,CASRQGTSGIEQFF,TGTGCCAGCAGACAGGGGACTAGCGGGATTGAGCAGTTCTTC
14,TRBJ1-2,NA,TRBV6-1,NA,CASSEAGGWYGYTF,TGTGCCAGCAGTGAAGCGGGGGGGTGGTATGGCTACACCTTC
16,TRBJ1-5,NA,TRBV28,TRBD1,CASSAPETGNNQPQHF,TGTGCCAGCAGTGCACCCGAGACAGGGAACAATCAGCCCCAGCATTTT
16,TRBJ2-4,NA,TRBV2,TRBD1,CASSEQGATAKNIQYF,TGTGCCAGCAGTGAACAGGGGGCAACGGCCAAAAACATTCAGTACTTC